This T cell receptor beta chain is drawn from a study of beta chain features in type 1 diabetes (dated by TCRdb to 2017 to 2018). About the study as a whole: Mean age, gender distribution, total cell number and subset yield did not differ between patients and healthy donors. A total of 85 million to 140 million sorted cells were examined across all samples, and the number of cells per subset was strongly correlated with RNA yield. The study compared the TCRB repertoires of sorted circulating CD4+ T cell subsets in recently diagnosed type 1 diabetes patients with those in matched healthy donors. Regulatory and stem cell-like memory subsets were obtained from only 8 patients and roughly eight healthy donors, while naive and central memory subsets were obtained from all 28 donors. The paper as a whole reports these results and caveats: Shorter templates might have been favored by PCR, but patient and control samples were amplified and corrected together, so both groups would have been affected equally by any skew. A moderate but significant shortening of TCRB CDR3 length was observed in type 1 diabetes patients in all four CD4+ subsets. Naive, central memory and regulatory TCRB repertoires appeared more similar among patients than among healthy donors. At VDJ recombination sites, type 1 diabetes patients had fewer insertions and more deleted nucleotides, which implies abnormalities in thymic rearrangement. Only small numbers of individuals were included in the HLA sub-analyses, which left unresolved whether HLA type had any influence on TCRB rearrangement. Because cDNA was sequenced instead of genomic DNA, activated cells with high expression could be over-represented, although the groups did not differ in activation or CD3 levels.

Each donor gave one peripheral blood draw, averaging approximately 120 mL, which was collected into heparinised tubes. A BD FACSAria II and a panel including CD45RO, CCR7, CD25, CD127, CD95 and CD27 were used to sort naive, central memory, regulatory and stem cell-like memory CD4+ T cells. Purity was above 98% for every sorted population. PBMCs were isolated right away by Lymphoprep density gradient centrifugation and were stained directly, without culture. Samples were stained and sorted in pairs, with one healthy donor and one patient per experiment, so that batch effects were minimized. The High Capacity cDNA Reverse Transcription Kit was used to reverse transcribe all of the isolated RNA, meaning that expressed TCRB transcripts were what got sequenced. Deep immunoSEQ sequencing was applied to naive, central memory and regulatory T cell samples, giving an average of roughly 3.5 million total reads per sample. Sorted cells were lysed in RLT buffer, and RNA was extracted using DNase-treated RNeasy Micro or Mini kits according to cell number. To prevent cross-contamination, each cell subset was processed individually, whereas patient and healthy donor samples were processed jointly. The immunoSEQ multiplex PCR was used to amplify TCRB sequences from cDNA, yielding 87-bp fragments that span the CDR3 region. Sequencing of the amplicons was done on the Illumina HiSeq platform. In the authors' own workflow: PCR bias was corrected computationally using synthetic template baselines, and reads within Hamming distance 2 were collapsed, with unmergeable singletons discarded. By aligning reads against IMGT, V, D and J genes, CDR3 length, and insertions or deletions at six rearrangement sites were assigned. Within each subset, clonotype counts were normalized to sorted cell number, after which true diversity and Gini coefficients were computed with the tcR R package. The overlap coefficient, calculated on TCRB nucleotide sequences, was used to quantify repertoire sharing. TCRdb obtained this table from immuneACCESS and retained in-frame rearrangements with V and J assigned. These tables miss some clones; where compared with another copy, unresolved V genes account for less than half of the shortfall, and the remainder is unexplained. Clone size and the V and J calls come from that table; the DNA yielded D and trimming. The sample yields 250,000 to 400,000 clones; 14% were counted once. The ten most abundant clones make up roughly 6.7% of the sample.

With regard to this clone: Its recognized antigen is unknown. Within one base of it there is no much larger clone, and no base qualities were kept.

According to the germline V gene, CDR1 reads SGHTA and CDR2 reads FQGNSA. The CDR3 sequence holds 12 residues, the cysteine and phenylalanine included. Only the CDR3 region is kept as DNA, spanning 36 bases read in frame from base 1. The germline ends are 9 bases apart after V is trimmed by 6 bases and J by 5 bases. This TCR was sampled from a man younger than 45 in good health. Rearrangement joined TRBV7-2 to TRBJ2-3; the D gene cannot be resolved reliably. Sequenced material: central memory CD4+ T cells from blood. Here the CDR3 is given as CASSGLRDTQYF. The sequence in DNA is TGTGCCAGCAGTGGATTGAGAGATACGCAGTATTTT.